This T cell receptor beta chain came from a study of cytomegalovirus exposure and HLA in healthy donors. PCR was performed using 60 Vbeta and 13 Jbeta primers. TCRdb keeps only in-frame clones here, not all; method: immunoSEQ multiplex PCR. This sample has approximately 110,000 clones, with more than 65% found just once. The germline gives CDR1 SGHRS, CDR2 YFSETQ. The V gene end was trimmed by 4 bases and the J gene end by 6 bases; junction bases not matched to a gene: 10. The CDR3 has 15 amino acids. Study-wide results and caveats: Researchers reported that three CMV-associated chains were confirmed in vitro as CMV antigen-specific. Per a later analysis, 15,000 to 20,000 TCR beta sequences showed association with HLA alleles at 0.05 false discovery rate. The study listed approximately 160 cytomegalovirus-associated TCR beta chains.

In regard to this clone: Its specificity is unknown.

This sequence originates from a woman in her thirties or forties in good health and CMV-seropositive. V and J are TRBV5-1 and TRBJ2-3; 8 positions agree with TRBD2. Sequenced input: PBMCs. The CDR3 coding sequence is TGCGCCAGCAGCCCCAGACCGGGGGGGAGTGATACGCAGTATTTT. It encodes CASSPRPGGSDTQYF.